This T cell receptor (beta chain) was retrieved from a study of CD8+CD57+ T cells in acquired aplastic anemia. Background on the study: Sorted CD4+ and CD8+ cells gave a mean 3.2 ug DNA, range roughly 0.2 to 27.4 ug.

Overall study results and limits: Patients were compared with controls for CD8+ Simpson's diversity, and no significant difference emerged.

The CDR3 has 16 amino acids. Per germline, CDR1 SNHLY and CDR2 FYNNEI. The V gene lost 2 bases and the J gene lost 5 bases, with 15 bases spanning the gap. Before being chosen for sequencing, patients had shown CD8+CD57+ cell expansion by flow cytometry. No therapy was given to patients before blood sampling. Genomic DNA acted as the template from which TCR beta VDJ combination and CDR3 sequence profiling were carried out. TCRdb reprocessed the reads via MiXCR and lists one record per CDR3 protein. The sample holds hundreds of thousands of distinct CDR3 sequences, over 25% seen once. This clonotype was recorded a few times. Its specificity is not known.

Specimen: sorted CD4+, CD8+, or CD8+CD57+ T cells (not recorded which) from PBMCs. The V gene is TRBV2, the J gene TRBJ2-2; either TRBD1 or TRBD2 may supply D (6 bases each). This sequence was found in a human donor with aplastic anemia. The CDR3 bases are TGTGCCAGCAGTGAAATGGGGGGCGCATGGACCGGGGAGCTGTTTTTT. This translates into CASSEMGGAWTGELFF.